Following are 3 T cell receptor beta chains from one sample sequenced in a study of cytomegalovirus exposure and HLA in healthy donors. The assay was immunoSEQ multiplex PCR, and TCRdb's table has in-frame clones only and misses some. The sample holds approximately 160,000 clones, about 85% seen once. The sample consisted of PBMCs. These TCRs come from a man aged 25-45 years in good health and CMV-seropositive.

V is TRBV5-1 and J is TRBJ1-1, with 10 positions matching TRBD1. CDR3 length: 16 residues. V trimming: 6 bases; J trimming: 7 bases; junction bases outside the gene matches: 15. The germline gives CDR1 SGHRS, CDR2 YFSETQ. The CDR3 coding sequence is TGCGCCAGCACCCCAGAGCCGACCTGGACAGGGGGTGAAGCTTTCTTT. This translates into CASTPEPTWTGGEAFF.

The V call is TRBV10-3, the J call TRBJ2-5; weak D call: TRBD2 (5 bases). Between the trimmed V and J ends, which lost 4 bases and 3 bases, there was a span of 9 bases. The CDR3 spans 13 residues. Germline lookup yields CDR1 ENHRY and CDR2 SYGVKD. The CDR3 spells CAISVQRKETQYF. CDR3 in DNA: TGTGCCATCAGTGTTCAGCGGAAAGAGACCCAGTACTTC.

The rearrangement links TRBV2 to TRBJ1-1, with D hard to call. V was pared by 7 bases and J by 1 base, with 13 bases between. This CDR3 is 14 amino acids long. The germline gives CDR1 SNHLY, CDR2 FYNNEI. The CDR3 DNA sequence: TGTGCCAGCAACATTCCCCAGGCGAACACTGAAGCTTTCTTT. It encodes CASNIPQANTEAFF.